This entry concerns a single T cell receptor (beta chain). In the authors' workflow: Counts of nucleated cells, estimated from reference gene primer amplification, were obtained. Method: immunoSEQ multiplex PCR; TCRdb's copy keeps in-frame clones and lacks some. V and J calls and clone size are copied from that table; D and trimming were computed from the DNA. The sample lists about 150,000 clones, 84% occurring once. Participants were placed into cohorts based on the clinical history they reported. Within the 2 weeks before study entry, each person in the exposed group met a COVID-19 case. The CDR3 consists of 15 residues. The germline V and J ends were trimmed by 0 bases and 8 bases, with 19 bases remaining between them. In germline, CDR1 is GTSNPN, CDR2 SVGIG (reference sequence). This entry belongs to a study of blood T cell repertoires in COVID-19. Overall study context: There were acute and convalescent COVID-19 samples, and they came from the United States, Italy and Spain.

This TCR derives from a woman aged 45-65 years who had been exposed to COVID-19. Sequenced material: PBMCs or T cells enriched from blood (not recorded which). The chain couples TRBV30 to TRBJ1-2, with TRBD1 as a possible D gene (5 bases). CDR3 region: CAWSVRPAGTMGYTF. The CDR3 coding sequence is TGTGCCTGGAGTGTACGTCCGGCAGGGACTATGGGCTACACCTTC.